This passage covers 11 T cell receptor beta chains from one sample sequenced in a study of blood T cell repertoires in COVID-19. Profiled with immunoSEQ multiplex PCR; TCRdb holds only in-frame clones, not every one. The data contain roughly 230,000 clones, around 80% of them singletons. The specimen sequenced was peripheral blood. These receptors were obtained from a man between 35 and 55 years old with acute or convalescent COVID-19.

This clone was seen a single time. This CDR3 is CASIERPRGDTQYF. The DNA for the CDR3 is TGTGCCAGCATCGAACGGCCTCGGGGGGATACGCAGTATTTT. The chain uses TRBV7-8 and TRBJ2-3; TRBD2 is a possible D gene (6 bases). The CDR3 is made up of 14 amino acids. Germline lookup yields CDR1 SGHVS and CDR2 FQNEAQ. The V end was cut by 7 bases, the J end by 6 bases, with 17 bases between.

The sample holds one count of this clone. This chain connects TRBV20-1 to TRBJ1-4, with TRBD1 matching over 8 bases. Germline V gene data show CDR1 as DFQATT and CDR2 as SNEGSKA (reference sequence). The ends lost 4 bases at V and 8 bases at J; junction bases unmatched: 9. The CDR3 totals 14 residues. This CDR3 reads CSAIDRGNKEKLFF. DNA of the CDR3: TGCAGTGCTATTGACAGGGGTAACAAGGAAAAACTGTTTTTT.

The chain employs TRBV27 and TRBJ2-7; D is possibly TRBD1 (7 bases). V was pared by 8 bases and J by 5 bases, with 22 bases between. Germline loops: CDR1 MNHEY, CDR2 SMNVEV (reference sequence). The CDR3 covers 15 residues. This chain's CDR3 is CASAPQGRGRNEQYF. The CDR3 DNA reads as TGTGCCAGCGCACCCCAGGGCAGGGGGAGGAACGAGCAGTACTTC.

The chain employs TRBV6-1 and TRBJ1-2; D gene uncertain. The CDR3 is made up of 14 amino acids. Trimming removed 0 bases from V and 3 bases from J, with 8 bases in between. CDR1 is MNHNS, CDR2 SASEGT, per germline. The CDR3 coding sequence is TGTGCCAGCAGTGAAGCGCGGGGAGACTATGGCTACACCTTC. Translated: CASSEARGDYGYTF.

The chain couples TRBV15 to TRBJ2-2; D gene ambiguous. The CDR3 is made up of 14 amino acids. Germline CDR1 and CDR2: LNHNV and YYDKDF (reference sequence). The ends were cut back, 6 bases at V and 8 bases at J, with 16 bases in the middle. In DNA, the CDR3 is TGTGCCACCAGAGAGGCCCGTTTCTCTGGGGAGCTGTTTTTT. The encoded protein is CATREARFSGELFF.

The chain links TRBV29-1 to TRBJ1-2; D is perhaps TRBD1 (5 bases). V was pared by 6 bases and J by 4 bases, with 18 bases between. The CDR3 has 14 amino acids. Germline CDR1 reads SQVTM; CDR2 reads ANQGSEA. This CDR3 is CSVAGFGTSYGYTF. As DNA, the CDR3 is TGCAGCGTGGCGGGATTCGGGACCTCCTATGGCTACACCTTC.

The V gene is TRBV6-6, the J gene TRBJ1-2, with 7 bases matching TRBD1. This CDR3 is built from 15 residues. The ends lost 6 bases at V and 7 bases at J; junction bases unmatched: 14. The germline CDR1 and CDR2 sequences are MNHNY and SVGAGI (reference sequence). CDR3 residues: CASSRDSTYSRGYTF. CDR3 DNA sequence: TGTGCCAGCAGCCGGGACAGCACATATTCGCGTGGCTACACCTTC.

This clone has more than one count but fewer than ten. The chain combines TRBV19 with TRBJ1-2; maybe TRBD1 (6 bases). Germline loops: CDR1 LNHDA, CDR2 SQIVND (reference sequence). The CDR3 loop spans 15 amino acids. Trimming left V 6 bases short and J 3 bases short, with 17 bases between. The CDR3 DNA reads TGTGCCAGTAGGGAGCTGGGGGCGAACGACTATGGCTACACCTTC. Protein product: CASRELGANDYGYTF.

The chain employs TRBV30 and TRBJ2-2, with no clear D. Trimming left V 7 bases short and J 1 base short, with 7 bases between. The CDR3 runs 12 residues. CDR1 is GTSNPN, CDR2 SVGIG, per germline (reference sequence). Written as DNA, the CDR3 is TGTGCCTACAACAGGAACACCGGGGAGCTGTTTTTT. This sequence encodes CAYNRNTGELFF.

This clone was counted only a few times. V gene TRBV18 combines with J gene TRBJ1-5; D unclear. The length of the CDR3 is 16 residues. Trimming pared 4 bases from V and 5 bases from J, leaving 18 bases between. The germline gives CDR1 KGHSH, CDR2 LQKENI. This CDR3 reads CASSHDTGGNHQPQHF. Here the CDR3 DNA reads TGTGCCAGCTCACACGACACGGGAGGCAATCATCAGCCCCAGCATTTT.

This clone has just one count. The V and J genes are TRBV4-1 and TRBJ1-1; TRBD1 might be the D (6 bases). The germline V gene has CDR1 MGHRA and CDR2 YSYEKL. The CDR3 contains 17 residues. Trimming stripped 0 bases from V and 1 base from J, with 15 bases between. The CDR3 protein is CASSQEGAGDPNTEAFF. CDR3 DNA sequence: TGCGCCAGCAGCCAAGAGGGGGCAGGCGACCCGAACACTGAAGCTTTCTTT.